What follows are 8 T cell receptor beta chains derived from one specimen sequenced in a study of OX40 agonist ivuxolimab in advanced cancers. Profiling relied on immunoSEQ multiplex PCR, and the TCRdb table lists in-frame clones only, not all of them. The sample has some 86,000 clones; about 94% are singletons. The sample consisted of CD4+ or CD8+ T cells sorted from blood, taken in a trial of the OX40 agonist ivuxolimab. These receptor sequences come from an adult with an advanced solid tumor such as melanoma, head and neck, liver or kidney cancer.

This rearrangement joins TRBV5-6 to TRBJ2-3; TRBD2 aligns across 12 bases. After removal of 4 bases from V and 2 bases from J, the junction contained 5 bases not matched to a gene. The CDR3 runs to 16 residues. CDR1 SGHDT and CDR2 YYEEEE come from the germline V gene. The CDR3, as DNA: TGTGCCAGCAGCCATACTAGCGGGGGGTCCACAGATACGCAGTATTTT. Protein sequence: CASSHTSGGSTDTQYF. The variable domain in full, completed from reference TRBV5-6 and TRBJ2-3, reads DAGVTQSPTHLIKTRGQQVTLRCSPKSGHDTVSWYQQALGQGPQFIFQYYEEEERQRGNFPDRFSGHQFPNYSSELNVNALLLGDSALYLCASSHTSGGSTDTQYFGPGTRLTVL.

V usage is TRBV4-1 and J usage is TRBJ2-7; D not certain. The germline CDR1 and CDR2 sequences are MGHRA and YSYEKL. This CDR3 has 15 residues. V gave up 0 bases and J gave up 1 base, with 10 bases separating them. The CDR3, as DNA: TGCGCCAGCAGCCAAGATACGACCGGATCCTACGAGCAGTACTTC. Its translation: CASSQDTTGSYEQYF.

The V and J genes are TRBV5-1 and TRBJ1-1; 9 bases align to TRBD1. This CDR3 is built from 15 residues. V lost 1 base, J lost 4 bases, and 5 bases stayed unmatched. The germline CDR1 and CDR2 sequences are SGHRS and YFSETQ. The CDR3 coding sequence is TGCGCCAGCAGCTTGACAGGGGGCTCTGGCACTGAAGCTTTCTTT. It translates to CASSLTGGSGTEAFF.

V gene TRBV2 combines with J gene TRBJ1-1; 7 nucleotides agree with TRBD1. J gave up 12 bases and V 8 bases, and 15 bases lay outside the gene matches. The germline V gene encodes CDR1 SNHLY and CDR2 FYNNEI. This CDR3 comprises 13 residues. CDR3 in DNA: TGTGCCAGCGGTTCAGGGGGGAATTTAGGGTCTTTCTTT. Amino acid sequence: CASGSGGNLGSFF. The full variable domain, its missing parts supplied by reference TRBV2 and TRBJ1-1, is EPEVTQTPSHQVTQMGQEVILRCVPISNHLYFYWYRQILGQKVEFLVSFYNNEISEKSEIFDDQFSVERPDGSNFTLKIRSTKLEDSAMYFCASGSGGNLGSFFGQGTRLTVV.

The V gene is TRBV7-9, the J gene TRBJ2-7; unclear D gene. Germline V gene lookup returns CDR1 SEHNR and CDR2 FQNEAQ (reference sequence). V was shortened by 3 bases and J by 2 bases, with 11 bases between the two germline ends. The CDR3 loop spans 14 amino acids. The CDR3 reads CASSLSLNTYEQYF. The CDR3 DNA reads TGTGCCAGCAGCTTGAGCCTAAACACCTACGAGCAGTACTTC.

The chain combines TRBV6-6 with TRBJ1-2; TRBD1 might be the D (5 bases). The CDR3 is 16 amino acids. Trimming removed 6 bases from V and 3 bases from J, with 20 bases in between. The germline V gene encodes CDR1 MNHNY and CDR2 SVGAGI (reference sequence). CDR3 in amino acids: CASRPIKGGADYGYTF. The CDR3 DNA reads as TGTGCCAGCAGACCCATCAAGGGTGGGGCAGACTATGGCTACACCTTC.

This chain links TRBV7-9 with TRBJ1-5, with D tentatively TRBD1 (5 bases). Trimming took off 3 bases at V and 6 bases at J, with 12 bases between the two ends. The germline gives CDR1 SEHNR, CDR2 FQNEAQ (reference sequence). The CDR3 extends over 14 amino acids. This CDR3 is CASSFSGIGQPQHF. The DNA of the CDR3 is TGTGCCAGCAGCTTTTCAGGGATCGGTCAGCCCCAGCATTTT.

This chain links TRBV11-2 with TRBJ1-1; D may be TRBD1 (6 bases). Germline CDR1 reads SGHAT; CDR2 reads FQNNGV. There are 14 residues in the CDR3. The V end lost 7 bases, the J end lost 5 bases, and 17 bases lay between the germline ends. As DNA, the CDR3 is TGTGCCAGCACCCGGGGGGGGGCATTAACTGAAGCTTTCTTT. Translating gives CASTRGGALTEAFF. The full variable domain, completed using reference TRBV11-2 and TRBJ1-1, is EAGVAQSPRYKIIEKRQSVAFWCNPISGHATLYWYQQILGQGPKLLIQFQNNGVVDDSQLPKDRFSAERLKGVDSTLKIQPAKLEDSAVYLCASTRGGALTEAFFGQGTRLTVV.